The clone carrying this T cell receptor beta chain was seen a few times. The CDR3 covers 16 residues. The germline CDR1 and CDR2 sequences are SQVTM and ANQGSEA. Deletions cut 4 bases from V and 4 bases from J, with 17 bases between. There were TCR beta CDR3 regions amplified from RNA transcripts. During a first-round RT-PCR of the TCR CDR3, the HTBI primer set was used. TCRdb recomputed calls from the multiplex PCR reads with MiXCR, one row per CDR3 protein. The profile shows approximately 640,000 distinct CDR3 sequences, over 40% of them singletons. These data originate in a study of T cells in Graves' hyperthyroidism and ophthalmopathy. Uncontrolled infections, other autoimmune diseases, pregnancy or lactation led to exclusion of patients.

Sequencing used peripheral blood or thyroid tissue (not recorded which). This chain joins TRBV29-1 and TRBJ2-6; D might be TRBD2 (5 bases). This TCR came from an adult man with Graves' disease, either hyperthyroidism or ophthalmopathy (not recorded which). The CDR3 protein is CSVVDFGGSGANVLTF. The CDR3 nucleotides read TGCAGCGTTGTGGATTTCGGAGGCTCCGGGGCCAACGTCCTGACTTTC.